What follows are 5 T cell receptor beta chains derived from one specimen sequenced in a study of cytomegalovirus exposure and HLA in healthy donors. Primers: 60 Vbeta forward and 13 Jbeta reverse. The data were produced by immunoSEQ multiplex PCR, yet TCRdb's version contains in-frame clones alone and is incomplete. The sample holds about 89,000 clones; around 85% are singletons and the top ten take 7.4%. Specimen: PBMCs. The receptor source for this set is a man aged 35 to 55 in good health and CMV-seropositive.

The V gene is TRBV19, the J gene TRBJ2-1; 14 nucleotides agree with TRBD2. CDR3 length equals 17 residues. V lost 7 bases, J lost 4 bases, and 9 bases stayed unmatched. Germline V gene lookup returns CDR1 LNHDA and CDR2 SQIVND (reference sequence). The CDR3 is CASTSGTSGGLYNEQFF. The CDR3 coding sequence is TGTGCCAGTACCTCCGGGACTAGCGGGGGTCTTTACAATGAGCAGTTCTTC.

The CDR3 DNA reads TGCGCCAGCCAGGGACTAGCGGGAGGTGGGGCTAAAGATGAGCAGTTCTTC. Residues: CASQGLAGGGAKDEQFF. The rearrangement uses TRBV10-2 and TRBJ2-1, with 15 bases aligning to TRBD2. V was clipped by 8 bases and J by 8 bases; unmatched bases: 13. The length of the CDR3 is 17 residues. Germline CDR1 is WSHSY and CDR2 is SAAADI.

The chain recombines TRBV7-9 with TRBJ1-1; a possible D gene is TRBD1 (6 bases). In germline, CDR1 is SEHNR, CDR2 FQNEAQ (reference sequence). The ends were cut back, 1 base at V and 0 bases at J, with 6 bases in the middle. The CDR3 has 14 amino acids. The CDR3 spells CASSLGDMNTEAFF. The DNA of the CDR3 is TGTGCCAGCAGCTTAGGGGACATGAACACTGAAGCTTTCTTT.

The V and J genes are TRBV6-1 and TRBJ1-2; possibly TRBD1 for D (6 bases). Per the germline V gene, CDR1 is MNHNS and CDR2 is SASEGT. This CDR3 spans 15 amino acids. Trimming pared 8 bases from V and 4 bases from J, leaving 20 bases between. DNA of the CDR3: TGTGCCAGCCGGCAGGGGACCCCACTAGGCTATGGCTACACCTTC. It translates to CASRQGTPLGYGYTF.

The chain uses TRBV6-5 and TRBJ1-6, with D unclear. CDR1 and CDR2 (germline): MNHEY, SVGAGI. The ends were cut back, 3 bases at V and 7 bases at J, with 10 bases in the middle. This CDR3 spans 14 amino acids. CDR3 residues: CASSYAARNSPLHF. CDR3 bases: TGTGCCAGCAGTTATGCCGCGAGGAATTCACCCCTCCACTTT.